A selection of T cell receptor beta chains follows, all from one sample in a study of cytomegalovirus exposure and HLA in healthy donors. Libraries were prepared by immunoSEQ multiplex PCR; TCRdb keeps only in-frame clonotypes and omits some of them. This sample yields about 150,000 clones, of which 60% to 85% are seen a single time; 1.5% to 2% belongs to the top ten. Sequenced sample: PBMCs. These receptors were obtained from a man aged 40-49 years in good health and CMV-seronegative. CDR3s include the opening cysteine and the closing phenylalanine or tryptophan. A D gene is named only where the DNA matches it firmly. Clone size appears in some rows only: once, few, many, or a class for an expanded clone.

CDR3aa	CDR3nt	j_gene	d_gene	v_gene	abundance
CASSDMGASNEQFF	TGTGCCAGCAGTGACATGGGGGCGAGCAATGAGCAGTTCTTC	TRBJ2-1	.	TRBV6-4	.
CASWGQAGETQYF	TGTGCCAGCTGGGGACAGGCTGGGGAGACCCAGTACTTC	TRBJ2-5	TRBD1	TRBV18	.
CASGLAETGINEQFF	TGTGCTAGTGGTTTGGCCGAGACGGGAATCAATGAGCAGTTCTTC	TRBJ2-1	.	TRBV12-5	.
CASSEAGGTGSNSPLHF	TGTGCCAGCAGTGAGGCTGGGGGCACAGGGAGCAATTCACCCCTCCACTTT	TRBJ1-6	.	TRBV25-1	.
CASSPGAGTQGDSSYNEQFF	TGCGCCAGCAGCCCTGGGGCCGGGACTCAGGGGGACAGCTCCTACAATGAGCAGTTCTTC	TRBJ2-1	.	TRBV5-1	.
CASSVGAGGGAGSTNEKLFF	TGTGCCAGCAGCGTAGGGGCCGGGGGGGGCGCAGGATCAACTAATGAAAAACTGTTTTTT	TRBJ1-4	.	TRBV9	.
CAWSVRGLYGYTF	TGTGCCTGGAGTGTACGTGGGCTCTATGGCTACACCTTC	TRBJ1-2	.	TRBV30	.
CASSLKTSGRYSYEQYF	TGTGCCAGCAGTTTGAAGACTAGCGGGAGATATTCCTACGAGCAGTACTTC	TRBJ2-7	TRBD2	TRBV28	few
CASSLQGARNEQYF	TGTGCCAGCAGCCTACAGGGGGCGAGGAACGAGCAGTACTTC	TRBJ2-7	TRBD1	TRBV6-5	few
CASTGGGGTDTQYF	TGTGCCAGCACCGGAGGGGGGGGCACAGATACGCAGTATTTT	TRBJ2-3	.	TRBV2	.
CASSNVRGSGGINQPQHF	TGTGCCAGTAGTAATGTGAGGGGGTCAGGGGGGATTAATCAGCCCCAGCATTTT	TRBJ1-5	TRBD1	TRBV19	once
CASSQGLAGVDEQYF	TGTGCCAGCAGCCAAGGACTAGCGGGAGTAGACGAGCAGTACTTC	TRBJ2-7	TRBD2	TRBV4-2	.
CASSEEGGRETQYF	TGTGCCAGCAGTGAAGAGGGGGGGCGGGAGACCCAGTACTTC	TRBJ2-5	.	TRBV2	.
CASSQAWTDVTEQYF	TGCGCCAGCAGCCAAGCCTGGACAGATGTCACCGAGCAGTACTTC	TRBJ2-7	.	TRBV4-1	.
CSSSLGEVSPLHF	TGTTCCAGCAGCTTAGGGGAGGTTTCACCCCTCCACTTT	TRBJ1-6	.	TRBV7-9	.
CASSLGTGVAYGYTF	TGTGCCAGCAGTTTAGGGACAGGAGTGGCCTATGGCTACACCTTC	TRBJ1-2	TRBD1	TRBV28	once
CASSYTGGYTEAFF	TGTGCCAGCAGTTACACAGGGGGGTACACTGAAGCTTTCTTT	TRBJ1-1	TRBD1	TRBV6-5	.
CSVGFRGESQYF	TGCAGCGTTGGGTTCCGGGGGGAGTCGCAGTATTTT	TRBJ2-3	TRBD2	TRBV29-1	.
CASSLSGAGKPDTQYF	TGTGCCAGCAGCTTATCAGGCGCGGGGAAACCAGATACGCAGTATTTT	TRBJ2-3	.	TRBV7-9	.
CASSAPGTGSVSYNSPLHF	TGTGCCAGCAGCGCCCCAGGGACAGGGTCAGTCTCCTATAATTCACCCCTCCACTTT	TRBJ1-6	TRBD1	TRBV9	.
CASSKPSSYEQYF	TGTGCCAGCAGTAAGCCTAGCTCCTACGAGCAGTACTTC	TRBJ2-7	.	TRBV28	once
CASSIDWTGGILQETQYF	TGTGCCAGTAGTATAGACTGGACAGGGGGCATACTCCAAGAGACCCAGTACTTC	TRBJ2-5	TRBD1	TRBV19	.
CASSPRTGSYEQYF	TGTGCCAGCAGTCCCAGGACAGGGTCCTACGAGCAGTACTTC	TRBJ2-7	TRBD1	TRBV14	.
CASSFSPLQMSSYNSPLHF	TGTGCCAGCAGTTTCTCACCCCTACAGATGAGCTCCTATAATTCACCCCTCCACTTT	TRBJ1-6	.	TRBV28	.
CASSYRDSNEKLFF	TGTGCCAGCAGTTATCGGGACAGCAATGAAAAACTGTTTTTT	TRBJ1-4	TRBD1	TRBV6-6	.
CASREQGTAQETQYF	TGTGCCAGCAGGGAACAGGGGACGGCCCAAGAGACCCAGTACTTC	TRBJ2-5	TRBD1	TRBV2	.
CASSMSGQTYEQYF	TGTGCCAGCAGCATGTCGGGACAGACCTACGAGCAGTACTTC	TRBJ2-7	TRBD1	TRBV6-6	.
CASSMDREEWSPLHF	TGCGCCAGCAGCATGGACAGGGAAGAATGGTCACCCCTCCACTTT	TRBJ1-6	TRBD1	TRBV5-1	few
CASSLEGDNEQFF	TGTGCCAGCAGCTTAGAGGGAGACAATGAGCAGTTCTTC	TRBJ2-1	.	TRBV11-3	.
CASSPVGTSGTNEQFF	TGTGCCAGCAGCCCGGTCGGGACTAGCGGGACCAATGAGCAGTTCTTC	TRBJ2-1	TRBD2	TRBV7-6	.
CASSHTRTGESPLHF	TGCGCCAGCAGCCACACACGGACAGGGGAATCACCCCTCCACTTT	TRBJ1-6	TRBD1	TRBV4-1	.
CASRDRVTEAFF	TGTGCCTCCCGGGACAGGGTCACTGAAGCTTTCTTT	TRBJ1-1	TRBD1	TRBV28	few
CASSSRDGGTGELFF	TGTGCCAGCAGCTCCCGGGACGGAGGGACCGGGGAGCTGTTTTTT	TRBJ2-2	.	TRBV7-9	.
CATGTSGPTDTQYF	TGTGCCACCGGGACTAGCGGACCCACAGATACGCAGTATTTT	TRBJ2-3	TRBD2	TRBV6-5	once
CAVRDRGAGELFF	TGCGCCGTCCGGGACAGGGGTGCCGGGGAGCTGTTTTTT	TRBJ2-2	TRBD1	TRBV4-1	once
CASSAGQTTYEQYF	TGTGCCAGCAGCGCGGGACAGACCACCTACGAGCAGTACTTC	TRBJ2-7	.	TRBV5-6	.
CASSLEGGYEQYF	TGTGCCAGCAGTCTCGAAGGGGGCTACGAGCAGTACTTC	TRBJ2-7	.	TRBV27	.
CASSREGSSGANVLTF	TGTGCCAGCTCACGCGAGGGATCCTCTGGGGCCAACGTCCTGACTTTC	TRBJ2-6	.	TRBV18	.
CASSNFVPSTDTQYF	TGCGCCAGCAGTAACTTTGTCCCTAGCACAGATACGCAGTATTTT	TRBJ2-3	.	TRBV10-2	.
CASSPQGGSNQPQHF	TGTGCCAGCAGCCCCCAGGGTGGCAGCAATCAGCCCCAGCATTTT	TRBJ1-5	.	TRBV11-2	few
CASSQDPYRGGIQPQHF	TGCGCCAGCAGCCAAGACCCGTACAGGGGCGGGATTCAGCCCCAGCATTTT	TRBJ1-5	TRBD1	TRBV4-1	.
CASSYLGSYEQYF	TGTGCCAGCAGTTATCTAGGCTCCTACGAGCAGTACTTC	TRBJ2-7	.	TRBV27	few
CASSQGAHSSYEQYF	TGCGCCAGCAGCCAAGGAGCCCACAGCTCCTACGAGCAGTACTTC	TRBJ2-7	.	TRBV4-1	.
CASSWGLAGTYEQYF	TGTGCCAGCAGTTGGGGACTAGCAGGGACATACGAGCAGTACTTC	TRBJ2-7	TRBD2	TRBV28	.
CASSSSGGGNGYTF	TGTGCCAGCAGCTCCTCCGGGGGGGGAAATGGCTACACCTTC	TRBJ1-2	.	TRBV9	.